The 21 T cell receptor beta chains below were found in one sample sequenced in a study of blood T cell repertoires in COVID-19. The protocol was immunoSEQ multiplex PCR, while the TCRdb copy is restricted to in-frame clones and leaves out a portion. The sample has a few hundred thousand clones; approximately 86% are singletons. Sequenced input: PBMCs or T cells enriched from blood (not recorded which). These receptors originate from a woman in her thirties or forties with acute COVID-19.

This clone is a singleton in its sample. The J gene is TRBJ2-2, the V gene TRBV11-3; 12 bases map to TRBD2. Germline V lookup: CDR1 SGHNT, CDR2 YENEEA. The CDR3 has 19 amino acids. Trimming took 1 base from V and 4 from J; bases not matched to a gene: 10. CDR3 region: CASSLGPLAGGPSTGELFF. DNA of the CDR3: TGTGCCAGCAGCTTAGGCCCTCTAGCGGGAGGGCCTAGCACCGGGGAGCTGTTTTTT. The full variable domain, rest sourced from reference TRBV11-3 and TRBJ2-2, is EAGVVQSPRYKIIEKKQPVAFWCNPISGHNTLYWYLQNLGQGPELLIRYENEEAVDDSQLPKDRFSAERLKGVDSTLKIQPAELGDSAVYLCASSLGPLAGGPSTGELFFGEGSRLTVL.

The CDR3 protein is CASSFSGTAYEQYF. For the CDR3, the DNA is TGTGCCAGCAGCTTCAGCGGGACTGCCTACGAGCAGTACTTC. The chain joins TRBV7-2 to TRBJ2-7, with 7 positions matching TRBD2. The V and J ends lost 3 bases and 2 bases, in that order; junction bases with no gene match: 4. This CDR3 contains 14 residues. Per the germline V gene, CDR1 is SGHTA and CDR2 is FQGNSA.

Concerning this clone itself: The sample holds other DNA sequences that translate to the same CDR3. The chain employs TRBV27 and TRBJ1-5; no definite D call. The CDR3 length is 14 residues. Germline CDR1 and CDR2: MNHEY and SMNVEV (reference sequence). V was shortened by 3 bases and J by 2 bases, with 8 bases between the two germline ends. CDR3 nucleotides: TGTGCCAGCAGTTTCGGTACAGGCAATCAGCCCCAGCATTTT. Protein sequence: CASSFGTGNQPQHF.

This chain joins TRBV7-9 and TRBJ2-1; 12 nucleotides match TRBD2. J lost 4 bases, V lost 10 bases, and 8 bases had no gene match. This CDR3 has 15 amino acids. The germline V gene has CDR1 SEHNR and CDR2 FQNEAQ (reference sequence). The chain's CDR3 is CAIVRTSGTYNEQFF. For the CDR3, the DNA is TGTGCCATCGTACGGACTAGCGGGACTTACAATGAGCAGTTCTTC. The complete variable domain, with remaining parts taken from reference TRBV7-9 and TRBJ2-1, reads DTGVSQNPRHKITKRGQNVTFRCDPISEHNRLYWYRQTLGQGPEFLTYFQNEAQLEKSRLLSDRFSAERPKGSFSTLEIQRTEQGDSAMYLCAIVRTSGTYNEQFFGPGTRLTVL.

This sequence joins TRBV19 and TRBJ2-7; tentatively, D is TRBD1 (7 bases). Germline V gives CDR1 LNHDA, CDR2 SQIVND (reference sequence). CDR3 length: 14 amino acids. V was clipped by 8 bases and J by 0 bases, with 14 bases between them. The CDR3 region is CASDRAGGSYEQYF. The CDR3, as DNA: TGTGCCAGTGACAGGGCCGGGGGCTCCTACGAGCAGTACTTC.

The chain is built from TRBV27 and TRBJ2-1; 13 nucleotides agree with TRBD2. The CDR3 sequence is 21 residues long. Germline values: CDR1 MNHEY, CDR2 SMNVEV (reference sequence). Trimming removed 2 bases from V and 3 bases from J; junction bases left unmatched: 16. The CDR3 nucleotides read TGTGCCAGCAGTTTACCATCTGAGACTAGCGGGAGGTCAGTCTACTACAATGAGCAGTTCTTC. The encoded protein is CASSLPSETSGRSVYYNEQFF.

CDR3 loop: CASSLANGYTF. The DNA for the CDR3 is TGTGCCAGCAGTTTAGCTAATGGCTACACCTTC. This rearrangement joins TRBV28 to TRBJ1-2; D remains ambiguous. The CDR3 loop spans 11 amino acids. CDR1 is MDHEN, CDR2 SYDVKM, per germline. V lost 2 bases and J lost 6, with 4 bases in between.

DNA of the CDR3: TGTGCCAGTAGTATCCCAAGTCTAGCGGGAGCTAATGATGAGCAGTTCTTC. It is translated as CASSIPSLAGANDEQFF. The chain uses TRBV19 and TRBJ2-1; 10 nucleotides match TRBD2. V was pared by 3 bases and J by 8 bases, with 13 bases of the junction left unmatched. CDR1 and CDR2 (germline): LNHDA, SQIVND (reference sequence). The CDR3 runs to 17 residues.

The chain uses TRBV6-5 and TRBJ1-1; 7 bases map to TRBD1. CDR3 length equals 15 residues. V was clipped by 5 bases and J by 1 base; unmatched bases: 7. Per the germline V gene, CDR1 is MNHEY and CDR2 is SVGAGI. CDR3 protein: CASSRNRGWNTEAFF. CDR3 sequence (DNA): TGTGCCAGCAGTAGGAACAGGGGCTGGAACACTGAAGCTTTCTTT.

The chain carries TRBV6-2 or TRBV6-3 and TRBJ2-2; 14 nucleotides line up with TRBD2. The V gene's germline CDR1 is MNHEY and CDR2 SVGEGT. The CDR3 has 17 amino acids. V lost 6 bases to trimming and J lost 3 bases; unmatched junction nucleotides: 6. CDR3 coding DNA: TGTGCCAGCAGCACGGGACTAGCGGGAGTCCACACCGGGGAGCTGTTTTTT. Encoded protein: CASSTGLAGVHTGELFF.

This CDR3 is CASTPERRFAETQYF. DNA for the CDR3: TGTGCCAGCACCCCTGAACGGAGATTTGCAGAGACCCAGTACTTC. This chain connects TRBV28 to TRBJ2-5, with no clear D. V gave up 7 bases and J gave up 4 bases, with 19 bases separating them. The CDR3 is made up of 15 amino acids. The V gene's germline CDR1 is MDHEN and CDR2 SYDVKM. Combining the CDR3 with reference TRBV28 and TRBJ2-5 gives the whole variable domain DVKVTQSSRYLVKRTGEKVFLECVQDMDHENMFWYRQDPGLGLRLIYFSYDVKMKEKGDIPEGYSVSREKKERFSLILESASTNQTSMYLCASTPERRFAETQYFGPGTRLLVL.

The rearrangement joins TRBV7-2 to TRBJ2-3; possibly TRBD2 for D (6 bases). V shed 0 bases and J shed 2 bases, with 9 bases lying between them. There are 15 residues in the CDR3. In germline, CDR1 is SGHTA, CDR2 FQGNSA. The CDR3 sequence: CASSLAGGNTDTQYF. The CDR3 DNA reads TGTGCCAGCAGCTTAGCGGGCGGGAACACAGATACGCAGTATTTT.

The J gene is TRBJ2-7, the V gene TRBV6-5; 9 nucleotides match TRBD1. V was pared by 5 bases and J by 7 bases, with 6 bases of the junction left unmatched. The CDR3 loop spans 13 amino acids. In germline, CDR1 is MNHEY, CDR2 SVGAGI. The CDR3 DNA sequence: TGTGCCAGCAGTCCCGGGACAGGGTGGGAGCAGTACTTC. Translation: CASSPGTGWEQYF.

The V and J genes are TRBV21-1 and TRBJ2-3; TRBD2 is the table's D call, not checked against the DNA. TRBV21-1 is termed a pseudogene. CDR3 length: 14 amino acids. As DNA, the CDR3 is TGTGCCAGCAGCAAAGCCATACGGACAGATACGCAGTATTTT. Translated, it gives CASSKAIRTDTQYF.

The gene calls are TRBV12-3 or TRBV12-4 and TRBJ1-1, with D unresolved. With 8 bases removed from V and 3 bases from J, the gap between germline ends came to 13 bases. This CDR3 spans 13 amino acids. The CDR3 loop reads CASGMEGDTEAFF. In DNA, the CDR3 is TGTGCCAGCGGAATGGAGGGCGACACTGAAGCTTTCTTT.

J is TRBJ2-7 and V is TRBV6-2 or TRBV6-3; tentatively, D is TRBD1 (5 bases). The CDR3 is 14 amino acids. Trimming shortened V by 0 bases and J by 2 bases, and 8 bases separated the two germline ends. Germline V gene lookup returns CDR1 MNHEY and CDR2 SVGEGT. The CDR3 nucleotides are TGTGCCAGCAGTTACTCTGACAGCGCCTACGAGCAGTACTTC. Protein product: CASSYSDSAYEQYF.

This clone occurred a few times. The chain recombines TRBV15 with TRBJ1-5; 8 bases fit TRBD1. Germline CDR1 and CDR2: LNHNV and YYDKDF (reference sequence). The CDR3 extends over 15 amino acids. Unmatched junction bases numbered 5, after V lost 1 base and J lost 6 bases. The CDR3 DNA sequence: TGTGCCACCAGCAGAGGGACAGGGTTCGGTCAGCCCCAGCATTTT. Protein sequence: CATSRGTGFGQPQHF.

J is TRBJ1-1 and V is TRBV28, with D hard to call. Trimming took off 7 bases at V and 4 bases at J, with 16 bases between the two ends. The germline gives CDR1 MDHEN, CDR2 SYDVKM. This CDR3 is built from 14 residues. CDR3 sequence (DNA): TGTGCCAGCAATGAGCGCGTTACGGGCACTGAAGCTTTCTTT. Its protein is CASNERVTGTEAFF.

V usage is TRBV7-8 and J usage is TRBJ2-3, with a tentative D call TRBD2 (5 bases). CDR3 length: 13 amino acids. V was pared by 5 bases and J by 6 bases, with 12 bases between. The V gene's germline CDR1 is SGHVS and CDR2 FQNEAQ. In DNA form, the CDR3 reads TGTGCCAGCAGCCGAGGCGGCGGGGATACGCAGTATTTT. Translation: CASSRGGGDTQYF.

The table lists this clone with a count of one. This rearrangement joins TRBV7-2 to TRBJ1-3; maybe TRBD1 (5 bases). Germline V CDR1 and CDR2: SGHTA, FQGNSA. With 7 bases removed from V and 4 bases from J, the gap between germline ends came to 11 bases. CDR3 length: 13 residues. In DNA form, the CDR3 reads TGTGCCAGCAATCCCGGGGGGGGAAACACCATATATTTT. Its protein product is CASNPGGGNTIYF.

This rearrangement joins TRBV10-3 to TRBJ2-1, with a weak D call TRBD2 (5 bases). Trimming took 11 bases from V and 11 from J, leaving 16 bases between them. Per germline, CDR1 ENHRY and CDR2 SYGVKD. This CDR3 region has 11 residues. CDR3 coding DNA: TGTGCCGGAGGACTGGGTGAAAAGCAGTTCTTC. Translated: CAGGLGEKQFF.